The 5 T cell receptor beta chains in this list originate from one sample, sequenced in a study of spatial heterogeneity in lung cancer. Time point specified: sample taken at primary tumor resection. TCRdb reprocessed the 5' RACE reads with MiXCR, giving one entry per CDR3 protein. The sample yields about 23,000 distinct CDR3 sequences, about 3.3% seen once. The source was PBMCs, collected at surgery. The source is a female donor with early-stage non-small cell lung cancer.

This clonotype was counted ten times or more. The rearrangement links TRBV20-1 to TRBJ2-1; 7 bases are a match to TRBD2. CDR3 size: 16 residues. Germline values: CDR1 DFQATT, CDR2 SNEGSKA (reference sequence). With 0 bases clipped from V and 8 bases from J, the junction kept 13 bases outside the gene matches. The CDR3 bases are TGCAGTGCTAGAGATCCTAGGGCGGGAGTAGGTTATGAGCAGTTCTTC. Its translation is CSARDPRAGVGYEQFF.

The CDR3 sequence is CASSLPWLEYNEQFF. The CDR3 bases are TGTGCCAGCAGCTTACCGTGGCTAGAATACAATGAGCAGTTCTTC. This chain uses TRBV5-8 with TRBJ2-1; D is unclear. CDR3 length: 15 residues. V gave up 2 bases and J gave up 4 bases, with 13 bases separating them. CDR1 is SGHTS, CDR2 YDEGEE, per germline.

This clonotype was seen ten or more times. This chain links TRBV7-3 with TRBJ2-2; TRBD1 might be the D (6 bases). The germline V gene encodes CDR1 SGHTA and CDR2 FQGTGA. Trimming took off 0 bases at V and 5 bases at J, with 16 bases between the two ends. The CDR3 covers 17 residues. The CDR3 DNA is TGTGCCAGCAGCTTAACGTCTTACAGGGTAACGACCGGGGAGCTGTTTTTT. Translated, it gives CASSLTSYRVTTGELFF.

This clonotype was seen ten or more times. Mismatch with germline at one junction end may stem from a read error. Here the CDR3 DNA reads TGTGCCAGCAGCTTGTACGGAGGCCAGGCCCGCGTATTC. Translating it yields CASSLYGGQARVF. The rearrangement links TRBV5-6 to TRBJ2-5, with D perhaps matching TRBD2 (5 bases). Germline V gene sequence: CDR1 SGHDT, CDR2 YYEEEE. The CDR3 is 13 residues long.

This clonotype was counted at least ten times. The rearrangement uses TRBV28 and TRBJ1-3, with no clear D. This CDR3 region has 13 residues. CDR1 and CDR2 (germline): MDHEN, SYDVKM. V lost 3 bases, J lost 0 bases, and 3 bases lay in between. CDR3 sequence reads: CASSFSSGNTIYF. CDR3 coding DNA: TGTGCCAGCAGTTTTAGCTCTGGAAACACCATATATTTT.